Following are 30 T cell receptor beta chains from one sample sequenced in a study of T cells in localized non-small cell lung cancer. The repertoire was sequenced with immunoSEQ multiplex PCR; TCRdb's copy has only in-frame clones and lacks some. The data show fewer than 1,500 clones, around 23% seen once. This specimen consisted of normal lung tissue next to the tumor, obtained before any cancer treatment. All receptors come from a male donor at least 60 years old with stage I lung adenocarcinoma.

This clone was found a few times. The CDR3 loop reads CASSLGGLSNQPQHF. In nucleotides, the CDR3 is TGTGCCAGCAGCTTGGGGGGCTTAAGCAATCAGCCCCAGCATTTT. The chain couples TRBV11-3 to TRBJ1-5; TRBD1 might be the D (6 bases). Germline V CDR1 and CDR2: SGHNT, YENEEA. V lost 3 bases and J lost 1, with 10 bases in between. The CDR3 extends over 15 amino acids.

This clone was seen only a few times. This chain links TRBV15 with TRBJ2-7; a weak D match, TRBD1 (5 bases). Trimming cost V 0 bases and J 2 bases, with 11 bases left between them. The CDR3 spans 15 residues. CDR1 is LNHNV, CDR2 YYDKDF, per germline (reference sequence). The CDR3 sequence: CATSRERQGAYEQYF. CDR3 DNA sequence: TGTGCCACCAGCAGAGAAAGGCAGGGTGCCTACGAGCAGTACTTC.

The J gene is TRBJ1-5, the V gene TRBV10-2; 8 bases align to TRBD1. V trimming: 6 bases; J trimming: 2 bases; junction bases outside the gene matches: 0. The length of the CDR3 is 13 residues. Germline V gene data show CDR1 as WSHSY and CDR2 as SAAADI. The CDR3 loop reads CASRTGGNQPQHF. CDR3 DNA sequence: TGCGCCAGCAGGACAGGGGGCAATCAGCCCCAGCATTTT.

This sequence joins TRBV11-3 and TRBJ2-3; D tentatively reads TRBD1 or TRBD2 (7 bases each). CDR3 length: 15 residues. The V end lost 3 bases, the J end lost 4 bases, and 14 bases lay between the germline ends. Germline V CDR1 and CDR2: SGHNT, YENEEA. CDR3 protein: CASSLGGGRSDTQYF. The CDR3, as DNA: TGTGCCAGCAGCTTGGGAGGGGGCAGGTCAGATACGCAGTATTTT. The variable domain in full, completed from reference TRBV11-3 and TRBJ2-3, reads EAGVVQSPRYKIIEKKQPVAFWCNPISGHNTLYWYLQNLGQGPELLIRYENEEAVDDSQLPKDRFSAERLKGVDSTLKIQPAELGDSAVYLCASSLGGGRSDTQYFGPGTRLTVL.

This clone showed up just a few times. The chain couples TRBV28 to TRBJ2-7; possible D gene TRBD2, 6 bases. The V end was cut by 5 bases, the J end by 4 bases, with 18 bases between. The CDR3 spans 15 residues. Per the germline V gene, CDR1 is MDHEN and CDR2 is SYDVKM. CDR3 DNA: TGTGCCAGCAGTCCCCAAGGCGGAGGGAGGTACGAGCAGTACTTC. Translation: CASSPQGGGRYEQYF.

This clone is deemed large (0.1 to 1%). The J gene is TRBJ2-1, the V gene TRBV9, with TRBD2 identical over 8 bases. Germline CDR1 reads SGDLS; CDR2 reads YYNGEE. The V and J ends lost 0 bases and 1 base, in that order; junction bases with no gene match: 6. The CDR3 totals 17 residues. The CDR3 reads CASSVVGASGSYNEQFF. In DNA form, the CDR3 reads TGTGCCAGCAGCGTAGTGGGAGCTAGCGGGTCCTACAATGAGCAGTTCTTC.

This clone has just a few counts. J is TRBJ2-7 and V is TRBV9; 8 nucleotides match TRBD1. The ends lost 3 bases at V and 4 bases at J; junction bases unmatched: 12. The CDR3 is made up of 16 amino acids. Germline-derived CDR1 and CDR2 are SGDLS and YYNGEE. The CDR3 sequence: CASSGLDRGYQYEQYF. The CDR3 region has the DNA TGTGCCAGCAGCGGACTCGACAGGGGCTATCAGTACGAGCAGTACTTC.

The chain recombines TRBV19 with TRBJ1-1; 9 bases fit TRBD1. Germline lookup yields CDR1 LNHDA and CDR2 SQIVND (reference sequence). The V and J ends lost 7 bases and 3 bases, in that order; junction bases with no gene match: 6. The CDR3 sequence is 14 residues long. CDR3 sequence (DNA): TGTGCCAGTAAACCCGGGACAGGGTACACTGAAGCTTTCTTT. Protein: CASKPGTGYTEAFF.

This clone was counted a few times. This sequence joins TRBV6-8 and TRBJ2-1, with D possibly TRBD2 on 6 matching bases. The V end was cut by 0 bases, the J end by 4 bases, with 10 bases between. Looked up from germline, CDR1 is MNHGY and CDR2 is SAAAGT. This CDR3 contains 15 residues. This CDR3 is CASSYSWRGYNEQFF. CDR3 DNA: TGTGCCAGCAGTTACTCGTGGAGGGGTTACAATGAGCAGTTCTTC.

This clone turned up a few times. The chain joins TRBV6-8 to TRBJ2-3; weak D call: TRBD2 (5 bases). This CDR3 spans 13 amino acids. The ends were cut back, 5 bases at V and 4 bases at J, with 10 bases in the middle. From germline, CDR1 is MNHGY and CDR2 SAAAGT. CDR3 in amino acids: CASSKDLPDTQYF. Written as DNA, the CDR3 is TGTGCCAGCAGTAAGGACTTGCCAGATACGCAGTATTTT.

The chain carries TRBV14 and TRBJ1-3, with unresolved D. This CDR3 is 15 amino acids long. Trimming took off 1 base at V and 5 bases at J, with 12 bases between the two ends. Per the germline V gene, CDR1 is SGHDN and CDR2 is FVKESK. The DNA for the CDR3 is TGTGCCAGCAGCCAAGGAAGGGCATTGAGAAACACCATATATTTT. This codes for CASSQGRALRNTIYF.

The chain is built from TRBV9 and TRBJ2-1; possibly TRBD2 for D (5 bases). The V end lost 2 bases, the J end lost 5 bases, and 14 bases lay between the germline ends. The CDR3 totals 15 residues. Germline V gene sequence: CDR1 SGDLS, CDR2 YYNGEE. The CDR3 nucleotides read TGTGCCAGCAGCGTCAGTACTAGTTCTAACAATGAGCAGTTCTTC. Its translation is CASSVSTSSNNEQFF.

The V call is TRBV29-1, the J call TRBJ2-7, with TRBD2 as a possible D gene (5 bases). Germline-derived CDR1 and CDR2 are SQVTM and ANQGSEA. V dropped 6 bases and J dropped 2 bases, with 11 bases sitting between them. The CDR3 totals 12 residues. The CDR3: CSVRAITYEQYF. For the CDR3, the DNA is TGCAGCGTGCGGGCGATTACCTACGAGCAGTACTTC.

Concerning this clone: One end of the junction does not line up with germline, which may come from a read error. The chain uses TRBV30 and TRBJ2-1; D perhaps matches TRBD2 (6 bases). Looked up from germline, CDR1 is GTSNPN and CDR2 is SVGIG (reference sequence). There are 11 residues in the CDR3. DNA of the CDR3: TGTGCCTGGAGTGTGGGGCGGGACCTGATCTTC. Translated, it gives CAWSVGRDLIF.

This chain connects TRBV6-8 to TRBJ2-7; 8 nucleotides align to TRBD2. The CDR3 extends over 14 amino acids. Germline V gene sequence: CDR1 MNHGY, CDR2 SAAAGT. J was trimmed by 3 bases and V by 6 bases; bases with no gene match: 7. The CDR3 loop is CASRGLEGGYEQYF. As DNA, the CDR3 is TGTGCCAGCAGGGGACTAGAGGGAGGCTACGAGCAGTACTTC.

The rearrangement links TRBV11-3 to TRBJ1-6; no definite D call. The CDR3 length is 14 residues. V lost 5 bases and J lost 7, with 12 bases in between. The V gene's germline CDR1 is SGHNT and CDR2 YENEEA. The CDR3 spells CASSQDGPNSPLHF. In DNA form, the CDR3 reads TGTGCCAGCAGCCAGGACGGGCCAAATTCACCCCTCCACTTT.

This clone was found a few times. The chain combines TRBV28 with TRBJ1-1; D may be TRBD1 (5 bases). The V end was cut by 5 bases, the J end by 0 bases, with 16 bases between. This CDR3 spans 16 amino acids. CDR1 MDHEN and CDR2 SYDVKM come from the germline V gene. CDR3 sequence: CASSSAGLMLNTEAFF. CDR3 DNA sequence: TGTGCCAGCAGTAGCGCGGGACTGATGCTGAACACTGAAGCTTTCTTT.

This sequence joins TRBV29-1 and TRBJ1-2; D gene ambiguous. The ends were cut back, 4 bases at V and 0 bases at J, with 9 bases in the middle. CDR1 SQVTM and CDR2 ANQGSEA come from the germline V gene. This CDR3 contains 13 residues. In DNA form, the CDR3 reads TGCAGCGTTGCAGAGGGATCTAACTATGGCTACACCTTC. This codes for CSVAEGSNYGYTF.

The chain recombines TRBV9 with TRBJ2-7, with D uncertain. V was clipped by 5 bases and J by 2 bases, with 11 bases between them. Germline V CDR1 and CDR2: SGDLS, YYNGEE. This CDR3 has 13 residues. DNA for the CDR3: TGTGCCAGCAGTGAACGACTCCCCTACGAGCAGTACTTC. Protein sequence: CASSERLPYEQYF.

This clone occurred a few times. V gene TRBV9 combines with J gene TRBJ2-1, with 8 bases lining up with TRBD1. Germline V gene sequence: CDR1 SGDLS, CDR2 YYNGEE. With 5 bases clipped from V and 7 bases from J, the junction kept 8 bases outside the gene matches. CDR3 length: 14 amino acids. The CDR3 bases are TGTGCCAGCAGTGAGGACAGGGTAAAGAATGAGCAGTTCTTC. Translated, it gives CASSEDRVKNEQFF.

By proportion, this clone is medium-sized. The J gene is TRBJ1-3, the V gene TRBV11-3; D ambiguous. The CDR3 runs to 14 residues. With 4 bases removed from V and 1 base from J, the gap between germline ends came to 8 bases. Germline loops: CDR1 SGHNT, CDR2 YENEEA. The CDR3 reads CASSSDSSGNTIYF. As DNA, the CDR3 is TGTGCCAGCAGCTCGGACTCTTCTGGAAACACCATATATTTT.

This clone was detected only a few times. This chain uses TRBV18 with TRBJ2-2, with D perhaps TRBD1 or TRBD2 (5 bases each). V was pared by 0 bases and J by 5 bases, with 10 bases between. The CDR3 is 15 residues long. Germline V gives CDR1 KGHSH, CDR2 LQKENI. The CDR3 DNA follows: TGTGCCAGCTCACCACCAAGGGGCGGGACCGGGGAGCTGTTTTTT. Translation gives CASSPPRGGTGELFF.

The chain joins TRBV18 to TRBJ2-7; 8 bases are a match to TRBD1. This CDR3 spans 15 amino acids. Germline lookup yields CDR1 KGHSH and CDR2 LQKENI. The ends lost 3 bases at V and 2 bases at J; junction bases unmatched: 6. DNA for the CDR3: TGTGCCAGCTCACCGGCTCCGACAGGGGCCTACGAGCAGTACTTC. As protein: CASSPAPTGAYEQYF.

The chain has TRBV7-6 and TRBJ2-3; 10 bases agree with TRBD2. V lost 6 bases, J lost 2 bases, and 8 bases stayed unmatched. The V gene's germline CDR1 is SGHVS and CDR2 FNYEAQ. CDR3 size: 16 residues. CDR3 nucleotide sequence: TGTGCCAGCAGTCCCGCTAGCGGGGGCCCCACAGATACGCAGTATTTT. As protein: CASSPASGGPTDTQYF.

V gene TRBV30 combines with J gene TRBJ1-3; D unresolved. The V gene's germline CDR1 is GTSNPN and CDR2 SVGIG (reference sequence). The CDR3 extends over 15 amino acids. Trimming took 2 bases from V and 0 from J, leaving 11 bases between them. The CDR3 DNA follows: TGTGCCTGGAGTCCTCCCGGGAGCTCTGGAAACACCATATATTTT. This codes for CAWSPPGSSGNTIYF.

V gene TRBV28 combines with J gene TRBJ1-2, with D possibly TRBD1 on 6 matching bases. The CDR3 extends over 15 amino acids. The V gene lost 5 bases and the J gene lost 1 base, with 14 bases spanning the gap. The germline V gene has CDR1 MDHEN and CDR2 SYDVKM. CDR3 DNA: TGTGCCAGCAGTCCCCCCGGGGGCCTTAACTATGGCTACACCTTC. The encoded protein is CASSPPGGLNYGYTF.

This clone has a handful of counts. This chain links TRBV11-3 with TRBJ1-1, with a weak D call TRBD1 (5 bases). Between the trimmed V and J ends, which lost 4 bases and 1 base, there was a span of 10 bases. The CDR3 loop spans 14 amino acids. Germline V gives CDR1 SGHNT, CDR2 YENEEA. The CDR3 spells CASSSYDRNTEAFF. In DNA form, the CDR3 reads TGTGCCAGCAGCTCCTATGACAGGAACACTGAAGCTTTCTTT.

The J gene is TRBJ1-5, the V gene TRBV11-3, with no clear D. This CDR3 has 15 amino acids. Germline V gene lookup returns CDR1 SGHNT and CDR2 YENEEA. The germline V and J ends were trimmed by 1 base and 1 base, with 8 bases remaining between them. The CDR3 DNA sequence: TGTGCCAGCAGCTTAGTTACGGACAGCAATCAGCCCCAGCATTTT. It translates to CASSLVTDSNQPQHF.

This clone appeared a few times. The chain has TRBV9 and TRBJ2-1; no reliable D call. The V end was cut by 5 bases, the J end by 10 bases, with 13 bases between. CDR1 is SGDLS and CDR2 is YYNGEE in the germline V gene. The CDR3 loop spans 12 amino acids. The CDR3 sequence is CASSFSVVEQFF. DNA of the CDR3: TGTGCCAGCAGTTTTTCGGTGGTGGAGCAGTTCTTC.

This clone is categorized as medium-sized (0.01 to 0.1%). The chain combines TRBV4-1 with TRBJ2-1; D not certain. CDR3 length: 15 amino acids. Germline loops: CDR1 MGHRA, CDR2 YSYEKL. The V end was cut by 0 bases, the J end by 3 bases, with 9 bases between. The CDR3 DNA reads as TGCGCCAGCAGCCAAGAAGAGCTAGACTACAATGAGCAGTTCTTC. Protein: CASSQEELDYNEQFF.